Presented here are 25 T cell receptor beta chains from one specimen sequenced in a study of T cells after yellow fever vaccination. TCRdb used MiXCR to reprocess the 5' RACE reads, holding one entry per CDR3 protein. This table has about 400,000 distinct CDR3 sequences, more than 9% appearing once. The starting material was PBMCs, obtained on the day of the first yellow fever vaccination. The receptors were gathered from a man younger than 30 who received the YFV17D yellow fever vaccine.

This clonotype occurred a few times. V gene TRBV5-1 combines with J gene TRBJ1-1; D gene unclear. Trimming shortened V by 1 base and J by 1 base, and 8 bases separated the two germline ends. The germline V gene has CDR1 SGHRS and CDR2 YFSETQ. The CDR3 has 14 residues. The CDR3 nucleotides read TGCGCCAGCAGCTTGTGGGATACGAACACTGAAGCTTTCTTT. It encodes CASSLWDTNTEAFF.

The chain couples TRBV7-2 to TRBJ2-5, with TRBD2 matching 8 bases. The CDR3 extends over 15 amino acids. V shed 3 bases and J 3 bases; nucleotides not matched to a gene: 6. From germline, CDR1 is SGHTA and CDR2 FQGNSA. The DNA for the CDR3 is TGTGCCAGCAGCTTCCAGCGGGGGAGCGAAGAGACCCAGTACTTC. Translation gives CASSFQRGSEETQYF.

The CDR3 nucleotides read TGTGCCAGCAGGCCAAAGTACAATGAGCAGTTCTTC. Protein product: CASRPKYNEQFF. The chain couples TRBV12-3 or TRBV12-4 to TRBJ2-1, with no clear D. Trimming took off 6 bases at V and 4 bases at J, with 7 bases between the two ends. The CDR3 totals 12 residues.

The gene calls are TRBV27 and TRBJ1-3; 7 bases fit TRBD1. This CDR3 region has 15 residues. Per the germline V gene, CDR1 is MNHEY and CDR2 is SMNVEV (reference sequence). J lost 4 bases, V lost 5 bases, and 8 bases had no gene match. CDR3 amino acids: CASSRGGSPGNTIYF. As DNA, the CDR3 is TGTGCCAGCAGTAGAGGGGGCTCCCCCGGAAACACCATATATTTT.

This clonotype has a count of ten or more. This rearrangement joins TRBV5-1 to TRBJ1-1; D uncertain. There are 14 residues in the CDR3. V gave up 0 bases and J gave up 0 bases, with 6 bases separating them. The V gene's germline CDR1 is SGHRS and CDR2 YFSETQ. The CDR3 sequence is CASSLEQLNTEAFF. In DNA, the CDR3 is TGCGCCAGCAGCTTGGAACAGCTGAACACTGAAGCTTTCTTT.

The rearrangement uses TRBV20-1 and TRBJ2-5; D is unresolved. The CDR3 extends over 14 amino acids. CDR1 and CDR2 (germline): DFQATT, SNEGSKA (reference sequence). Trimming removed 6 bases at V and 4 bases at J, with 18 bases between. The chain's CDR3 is CSAKPRTLLETQYF. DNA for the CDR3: TGCAGTGCAAAACCCCGGACGCTTCTAGAGACCCAGTACTTC.

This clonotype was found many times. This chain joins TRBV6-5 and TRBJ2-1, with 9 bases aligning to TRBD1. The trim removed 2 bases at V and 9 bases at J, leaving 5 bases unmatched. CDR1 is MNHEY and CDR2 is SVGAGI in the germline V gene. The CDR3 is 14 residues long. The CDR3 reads CASSYNGQGPEQFF. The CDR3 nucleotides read TGTGCCAGCAGTTACAATGGACAGGGGCCTGAGCAGTTCTTC.

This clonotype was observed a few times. In nucleotides, the CDR3 is TGTGCCAGCAGTGATGTCCTAGCTAGGGCCTACGAGCAGTACTTC. Protein product: CASSDVLARAYEQYF. The V call is TRBV2, the J call TRBJ2-7; D perhaps matches TRBD2 (5 bases). From germline, CDR1 is SNHLY and CDR2 FYNNEI. This CDR3 has 15 residues. The V and J ends lost 3 bases and 2 bases respectively, with 14 bases between them.

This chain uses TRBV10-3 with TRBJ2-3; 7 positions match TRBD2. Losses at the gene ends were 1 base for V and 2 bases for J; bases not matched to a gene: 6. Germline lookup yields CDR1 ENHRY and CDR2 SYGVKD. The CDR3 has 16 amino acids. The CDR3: CAISELGEGSTDTQYF. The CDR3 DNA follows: TGTGCCATCAGTGAGTTGGGGGAGGGGTCCACAGATACGCAGTATTTT.

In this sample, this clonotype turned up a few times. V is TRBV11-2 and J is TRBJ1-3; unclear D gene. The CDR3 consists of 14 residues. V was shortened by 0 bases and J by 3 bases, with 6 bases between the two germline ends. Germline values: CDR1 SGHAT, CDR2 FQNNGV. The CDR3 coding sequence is TGTGCCAGCAGCTTAGATCGTCTTGGAAACACCATATATTTT. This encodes CASSLDRLGNTIYF.

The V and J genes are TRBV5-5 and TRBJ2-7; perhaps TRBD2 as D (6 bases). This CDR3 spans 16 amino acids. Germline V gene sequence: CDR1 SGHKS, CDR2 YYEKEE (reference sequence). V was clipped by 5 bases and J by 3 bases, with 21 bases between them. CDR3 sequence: CASSLAGARRDYEQYV. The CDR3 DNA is TGTGCCAGCAGTCTTGCCGGGGCGCGGCGGGACTACGAGCAGTACGTC.

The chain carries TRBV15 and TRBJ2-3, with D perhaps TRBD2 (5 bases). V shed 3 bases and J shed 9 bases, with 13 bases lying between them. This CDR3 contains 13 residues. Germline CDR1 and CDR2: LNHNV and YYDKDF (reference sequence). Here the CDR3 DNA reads TGTGCCACCAGCAGTGGCGGAGCGGCCACGCAGTATTTT. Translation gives CATSSGGAATQYF.

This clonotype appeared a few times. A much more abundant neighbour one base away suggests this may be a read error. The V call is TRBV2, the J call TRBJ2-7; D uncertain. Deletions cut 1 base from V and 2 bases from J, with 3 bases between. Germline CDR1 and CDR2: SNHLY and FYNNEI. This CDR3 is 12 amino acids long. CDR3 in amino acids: CASSEGTYEQYV. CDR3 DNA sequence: TGTGCCAGCAGTGAAGGGACCTACGAGCAGTACGTC.

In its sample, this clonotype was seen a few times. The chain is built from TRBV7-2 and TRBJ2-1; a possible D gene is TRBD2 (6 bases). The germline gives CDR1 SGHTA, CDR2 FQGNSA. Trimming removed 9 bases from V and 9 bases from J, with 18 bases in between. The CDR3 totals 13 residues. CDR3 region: CASSVRRGGEQFF. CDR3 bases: TGTGCCAGTTCCGTACGGCGGGGTGGTGAGCAGTTCTTC.

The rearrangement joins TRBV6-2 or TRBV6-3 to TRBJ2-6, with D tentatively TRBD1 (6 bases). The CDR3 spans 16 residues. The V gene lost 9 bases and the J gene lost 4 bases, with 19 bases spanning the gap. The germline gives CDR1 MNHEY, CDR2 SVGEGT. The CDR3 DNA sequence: TGTGCCAGTACCGAGGCAGGGGCCATCGGGGCCAACGTCCTGACTTTC. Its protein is CASTEAGAIGANVLTF.

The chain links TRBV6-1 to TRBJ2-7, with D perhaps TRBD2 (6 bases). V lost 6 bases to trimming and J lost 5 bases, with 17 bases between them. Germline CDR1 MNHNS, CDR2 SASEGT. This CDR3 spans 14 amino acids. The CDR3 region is CASRPRGREDEQYF. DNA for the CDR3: TGTGCCAGCAGACCGCGGGGTCGTGAGGACGAGCAGTACTTC.

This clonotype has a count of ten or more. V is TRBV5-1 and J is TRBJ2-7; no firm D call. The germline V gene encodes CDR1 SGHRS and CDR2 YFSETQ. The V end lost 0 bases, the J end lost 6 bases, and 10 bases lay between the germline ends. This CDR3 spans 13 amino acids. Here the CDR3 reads CASSLARVGEQYF. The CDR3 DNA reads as TGCGCCAGCAGCTTGGCACGAGTTGGCGAGCAGTACTTC. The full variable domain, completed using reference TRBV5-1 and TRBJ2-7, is KAGVTQTPRYLIKTRGQQVTLSCSPISGHRSVSWYQQTPGQGLQFLFEYFSETQRNKGNFPGRFSGRQFSNSRSEMNVSTLELGDSALYLCASSLARVGEQYFGPGTRLTVT.

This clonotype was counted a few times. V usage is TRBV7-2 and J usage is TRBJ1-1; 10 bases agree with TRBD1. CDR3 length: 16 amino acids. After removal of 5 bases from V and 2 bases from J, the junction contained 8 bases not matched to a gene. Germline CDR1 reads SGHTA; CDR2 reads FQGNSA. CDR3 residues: CASSPRQGAINTEAFF. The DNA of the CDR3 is TGTGCCAGCAGCCCAAGACAGGGGGCTATTAACACTGAAGCTTTCTTT.

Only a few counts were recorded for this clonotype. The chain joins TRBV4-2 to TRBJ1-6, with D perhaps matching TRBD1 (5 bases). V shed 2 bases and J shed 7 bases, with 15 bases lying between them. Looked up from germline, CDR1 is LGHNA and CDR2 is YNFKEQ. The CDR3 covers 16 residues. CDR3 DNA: TGTGCCAGCAGCCAACAGGGTTCTGGGGGAAATTCACCCCTCCACTTT. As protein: CASSQQGSGGNSPLHF.

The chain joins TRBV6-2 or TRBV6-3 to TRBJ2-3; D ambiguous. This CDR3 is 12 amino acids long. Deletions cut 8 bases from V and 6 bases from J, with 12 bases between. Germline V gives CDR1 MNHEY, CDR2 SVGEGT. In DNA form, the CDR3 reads TGTGCCAGCGCACTATCAGTGGATACGCAGTATTTT. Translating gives CASALSVDTQYF.

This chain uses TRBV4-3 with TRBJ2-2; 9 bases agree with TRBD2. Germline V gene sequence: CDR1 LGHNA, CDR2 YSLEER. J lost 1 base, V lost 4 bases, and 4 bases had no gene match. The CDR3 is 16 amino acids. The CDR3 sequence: CASSPGLAVNTGELFF. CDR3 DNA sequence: TGCGCCAGCAGCCCGGGACTAGCAGTGAACACCGGGGAGCTGTTTTTT.

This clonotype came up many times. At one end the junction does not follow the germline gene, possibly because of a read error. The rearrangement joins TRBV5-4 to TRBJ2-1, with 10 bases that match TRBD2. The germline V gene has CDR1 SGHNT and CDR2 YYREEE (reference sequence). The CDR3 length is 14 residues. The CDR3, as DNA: TGTGCCAGCAGCTTGGGGGTTGCGAGCGGGGGGGTGGTCTTC. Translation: CASSLGVASGGVVF.

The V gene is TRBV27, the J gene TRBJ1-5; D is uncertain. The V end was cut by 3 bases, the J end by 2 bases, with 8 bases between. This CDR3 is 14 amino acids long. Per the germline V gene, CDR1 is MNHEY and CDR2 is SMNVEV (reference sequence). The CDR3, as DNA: TGTGCCAGCAGTTTCCAATCTGGCAATCAGCCCCAGCATTTT. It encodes CASSFQSGNQPQHF.

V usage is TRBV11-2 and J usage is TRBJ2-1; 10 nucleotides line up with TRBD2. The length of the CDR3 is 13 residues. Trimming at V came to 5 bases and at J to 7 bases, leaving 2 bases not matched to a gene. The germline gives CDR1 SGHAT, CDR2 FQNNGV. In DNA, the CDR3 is TGTGCCAGCAGCGAGGGACTAGCGAATGAGCAGTTCTTC. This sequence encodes CASSEGLANEQFF.

The CDR3 nucleotides read TGTGCCAGTAGTATAGTTTCTAGGGGGCTAAGTCAGCCCCAGCATTTT. This gives the protein CASSIVSRGLSQPQHF. The J gene is TRBJ1-5, the V gene TRBV19, with 7 bases matching TRBD1. CDR3 size: 16 residues. V lost 1 base to trimming and J lost 6 bases; unmatched junction nucleotides: 9. Germline V lookup: CDR1 LNHDA, CDR2 SQIVND (reference sequence).